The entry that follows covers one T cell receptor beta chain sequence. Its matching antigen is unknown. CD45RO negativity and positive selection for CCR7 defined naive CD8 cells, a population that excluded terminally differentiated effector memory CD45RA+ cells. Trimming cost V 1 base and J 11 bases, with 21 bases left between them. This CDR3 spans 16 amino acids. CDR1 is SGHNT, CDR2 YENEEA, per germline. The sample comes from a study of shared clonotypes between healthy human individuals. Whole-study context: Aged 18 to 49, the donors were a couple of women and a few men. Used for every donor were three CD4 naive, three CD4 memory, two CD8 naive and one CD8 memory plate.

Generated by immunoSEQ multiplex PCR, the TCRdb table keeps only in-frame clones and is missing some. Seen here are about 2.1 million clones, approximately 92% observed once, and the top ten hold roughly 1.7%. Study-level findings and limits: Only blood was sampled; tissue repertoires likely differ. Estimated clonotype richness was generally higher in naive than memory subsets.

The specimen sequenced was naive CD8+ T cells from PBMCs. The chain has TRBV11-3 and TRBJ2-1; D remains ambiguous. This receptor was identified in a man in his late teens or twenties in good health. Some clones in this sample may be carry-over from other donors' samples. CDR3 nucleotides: TGTGCCAGCAGCTTAGGGTTAGGTGGCCCCACCGGCAAGCAGTTCTTC. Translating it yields CASSLGLGGPTGKQFF.